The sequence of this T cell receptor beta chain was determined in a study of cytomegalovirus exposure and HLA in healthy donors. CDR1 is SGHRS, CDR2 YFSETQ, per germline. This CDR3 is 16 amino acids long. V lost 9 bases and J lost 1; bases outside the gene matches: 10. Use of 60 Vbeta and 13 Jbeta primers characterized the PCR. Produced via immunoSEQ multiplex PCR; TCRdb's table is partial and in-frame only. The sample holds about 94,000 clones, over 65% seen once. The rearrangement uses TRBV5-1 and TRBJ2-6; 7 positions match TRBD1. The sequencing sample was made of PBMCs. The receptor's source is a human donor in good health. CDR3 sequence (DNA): TGCGCCACGGGGAAGGACAGGAGGTCTGGGGCCAACGTCCTGACTTTC. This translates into CATGKDRRSGANVLTF.